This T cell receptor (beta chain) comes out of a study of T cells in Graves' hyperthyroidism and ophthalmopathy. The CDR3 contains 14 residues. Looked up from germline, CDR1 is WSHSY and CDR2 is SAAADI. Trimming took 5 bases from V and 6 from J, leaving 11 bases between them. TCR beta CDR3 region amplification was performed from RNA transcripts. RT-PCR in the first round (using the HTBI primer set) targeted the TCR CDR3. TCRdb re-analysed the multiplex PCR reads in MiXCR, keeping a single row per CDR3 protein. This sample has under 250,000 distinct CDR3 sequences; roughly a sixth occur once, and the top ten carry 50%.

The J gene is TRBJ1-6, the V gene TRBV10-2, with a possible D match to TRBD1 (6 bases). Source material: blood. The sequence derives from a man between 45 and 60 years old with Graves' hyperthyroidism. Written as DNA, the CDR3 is TGCGCCAGCAGTACCGGGGGGCTTAATTCACCCCTCCACTTT. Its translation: CASSTGGLNSPLHF.